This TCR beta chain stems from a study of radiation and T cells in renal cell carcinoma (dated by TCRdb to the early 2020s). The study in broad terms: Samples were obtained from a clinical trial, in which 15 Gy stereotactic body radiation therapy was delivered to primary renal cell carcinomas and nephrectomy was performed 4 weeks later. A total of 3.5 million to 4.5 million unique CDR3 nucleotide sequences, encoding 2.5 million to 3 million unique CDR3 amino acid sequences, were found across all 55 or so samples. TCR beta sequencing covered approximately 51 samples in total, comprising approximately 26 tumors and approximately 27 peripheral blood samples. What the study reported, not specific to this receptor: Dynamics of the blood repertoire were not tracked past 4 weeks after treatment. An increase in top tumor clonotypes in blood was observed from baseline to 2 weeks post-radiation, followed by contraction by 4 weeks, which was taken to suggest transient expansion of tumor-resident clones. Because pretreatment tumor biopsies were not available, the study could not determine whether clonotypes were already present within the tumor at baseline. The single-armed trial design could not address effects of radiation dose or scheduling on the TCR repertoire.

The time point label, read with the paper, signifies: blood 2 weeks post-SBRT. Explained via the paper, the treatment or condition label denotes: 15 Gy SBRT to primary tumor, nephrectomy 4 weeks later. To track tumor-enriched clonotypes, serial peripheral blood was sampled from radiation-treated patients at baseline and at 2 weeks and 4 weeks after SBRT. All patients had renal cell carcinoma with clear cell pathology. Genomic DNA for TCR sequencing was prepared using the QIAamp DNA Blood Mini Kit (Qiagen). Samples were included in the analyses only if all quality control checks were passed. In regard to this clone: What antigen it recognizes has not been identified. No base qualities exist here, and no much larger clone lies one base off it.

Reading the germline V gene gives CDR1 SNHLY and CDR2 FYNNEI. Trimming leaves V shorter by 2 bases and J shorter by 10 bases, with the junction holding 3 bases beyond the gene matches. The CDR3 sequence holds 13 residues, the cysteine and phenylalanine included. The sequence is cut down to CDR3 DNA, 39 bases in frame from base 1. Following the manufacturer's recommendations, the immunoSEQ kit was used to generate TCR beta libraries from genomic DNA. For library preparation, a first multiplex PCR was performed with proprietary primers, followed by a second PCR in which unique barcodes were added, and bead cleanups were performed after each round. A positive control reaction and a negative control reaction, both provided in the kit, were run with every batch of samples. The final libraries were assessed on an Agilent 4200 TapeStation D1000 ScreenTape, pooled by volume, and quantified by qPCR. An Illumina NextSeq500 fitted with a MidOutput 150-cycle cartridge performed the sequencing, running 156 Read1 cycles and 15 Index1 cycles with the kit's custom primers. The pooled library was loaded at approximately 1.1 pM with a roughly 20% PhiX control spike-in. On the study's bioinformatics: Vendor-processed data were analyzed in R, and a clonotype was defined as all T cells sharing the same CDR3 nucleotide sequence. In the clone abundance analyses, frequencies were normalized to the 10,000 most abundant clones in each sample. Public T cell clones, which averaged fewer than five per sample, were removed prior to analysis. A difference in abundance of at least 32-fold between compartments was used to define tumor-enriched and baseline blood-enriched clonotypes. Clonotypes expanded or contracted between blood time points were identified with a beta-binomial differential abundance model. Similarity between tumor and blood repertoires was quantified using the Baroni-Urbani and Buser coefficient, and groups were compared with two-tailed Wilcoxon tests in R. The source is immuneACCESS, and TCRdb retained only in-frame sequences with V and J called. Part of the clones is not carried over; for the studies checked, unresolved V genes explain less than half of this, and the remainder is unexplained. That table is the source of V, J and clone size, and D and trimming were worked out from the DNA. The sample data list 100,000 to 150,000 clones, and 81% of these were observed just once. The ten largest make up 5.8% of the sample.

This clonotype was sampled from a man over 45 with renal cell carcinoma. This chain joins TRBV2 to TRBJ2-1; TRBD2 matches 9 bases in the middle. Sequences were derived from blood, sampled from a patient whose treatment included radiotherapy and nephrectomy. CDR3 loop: CASSESSGAEQFF. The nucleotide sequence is TGTGCCAGCAGTGAATCTAGCGGGGCCGAGCAGTTCTTC. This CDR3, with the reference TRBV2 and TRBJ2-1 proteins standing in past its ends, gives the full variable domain EPEVTQTPSHQVTQMGQEVILRCVPISNHLYFYWYRQILGQKVEFLVSFYNNEISEKSEIFDDQFSVERPDGSNFTLKIRSTKLEDSAMYFCASSESSGAEQFFGPGTRLTVL.